The present T cell receptor (beta chain) was sequenced within a study of blood T cells in healthy people across ages. Findings of the study overall: Per-million-T-cell TCR beta diversity fell roughly linearly with age. Calculation of diversity from one million T cells yielded estimates considered to be underestimates.

V was pared by 1 base and J by 8 bases, with 8 bases between. CDR3 length: 12 residues. CDR1 and CDR2 (germline): LGHDT, YNNKEL (reference sequence). A second PCR of about 7 to 11 cycles used a sample-barcoded 5' primer and a J-beta primer mix. TCRdb analysed the 5' RACE reads with MiXCR anew, one entry per CDR3 protein. This table has 700,000 to 950,000 distinct CDR3 sequences, approximately 39% appearing once. As for this clonotype: Its target is unknown.

J is TRBJ2-5 and V is TRBV3-1; D unresolved. The source of this sequence is an older woman in good health. The specimen was blood. CDR3: CASSQGSKTQYF. The CDR3 DNA sequence: TGTGCCAGCAGCCAAGGGTCGAAAACCCAGTACTTC.